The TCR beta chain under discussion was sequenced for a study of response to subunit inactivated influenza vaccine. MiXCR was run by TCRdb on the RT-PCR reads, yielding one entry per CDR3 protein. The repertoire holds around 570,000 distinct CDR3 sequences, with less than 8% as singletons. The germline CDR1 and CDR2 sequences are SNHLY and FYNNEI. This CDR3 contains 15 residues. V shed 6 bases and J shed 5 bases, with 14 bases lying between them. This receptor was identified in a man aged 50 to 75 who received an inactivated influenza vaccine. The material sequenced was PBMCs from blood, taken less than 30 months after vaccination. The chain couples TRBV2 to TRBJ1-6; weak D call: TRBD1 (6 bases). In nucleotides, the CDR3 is TGTGCCAGCAGCGCGGACAGACGTAATAATTCACCCCTCCACTTT. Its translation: CASSADRRNNSPLHF.